This T cell receptor (beta chain) was identified in a study of cytomegalovirus exposure and HLA in healthy donors. As to this clone: Its antigen is not known.

Overall study findings and caveats: A few CMV-associated chains proved CMV antigen-specific in vitro.

Trimming cost V 0 bases and J 5 bases; bases outside gene matches: 12. Germline-derived CDR1 and CDR2 are GTSNPN and SVGIG (reference sequence). The CDR3 extends over 17 amino acids. The protocol was immunoSEQ multiplex PCR, while the TCRdb copy is restricted to in-frame clones and leaves out a portion. This sample has 250,000 to 350,000 clones; approximately 86% occur once, and the top ten carry over 1%. Sequencing was done on a sample of PBMCs. This TCR derives from a woman aged 25 to 39 in good health and CMV-seropositive. This chain connects TRBV30 to TRBJ2-2; TRBD2 agrees at 7 bases. CDR3 in amino acids: CAWSVRGRALSTGELFF. The CDR3 DNA reads TGTGCCTGGAGTGTACGGGGGAGGGCCTTATCGACCGGGGAGCTGTTTTTT.